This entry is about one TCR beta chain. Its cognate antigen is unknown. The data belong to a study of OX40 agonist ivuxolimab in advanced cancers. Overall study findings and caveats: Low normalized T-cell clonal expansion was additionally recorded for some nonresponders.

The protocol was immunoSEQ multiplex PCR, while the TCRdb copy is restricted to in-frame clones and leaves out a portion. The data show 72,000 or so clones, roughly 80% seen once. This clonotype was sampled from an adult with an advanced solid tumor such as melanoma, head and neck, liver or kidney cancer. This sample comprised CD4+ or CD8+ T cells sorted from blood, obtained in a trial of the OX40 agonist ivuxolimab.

Written as DNA, the CDR3 is TGTGCCAGCAGCTTCGGGGGTCCCACTGAAGCTTTCTTT. Translation: CASSFGGPTEAFF. This rearrangement joins TRBV5-6 to TRBJ1-1; maybe TRBD1 (5 bases). V was shortened by 2 bases and J by 4 bases, with 9 bases between the two germline ends. Germline assignment: CDR1 SGHDT and CDR2 YYEEEE. The CDR3 extends over 13 amino acids.